One T cell receptor (beta chain) is described in this entry. This clonotype was counted at least ten times. No cognate antigen has been identified for it. Base qualities are not provided; no much larger clone lies one nucleotide away. Reads for this sample came from an Illumina NovaSeq 6000. TCRalpha and TCRbeta cDNA libraries were constructed by 5'RACE with constant-segment primers, with sample barcodes and unique molecular identifiers being introduced. Trizol reagent was used to extract RNA from every sample. The libraries were amplified in two PCR steps, and the second step added a second sample barcode and Illumina TruSeq adapters. The libraries were sequenced on an Illumina NovaSeq using 2 x 150 bp paired-end reads. Under the source paper's analysis protocol: Demultiplexing of reads and collapsing into UMI-guided consensus sequences were performed with migec v1.2.7. Using mixcr v2.1.11, the UMI consensuses were aligned to TRA and TRB V and J templates and assembled into clonotypes. A clonotype was counted as expanded or contracted only if both edgeR and NoisET called the change significant, with noise models trained on biological replicates. For edgeR calls, the cutoffs were a false discovery rate-adjusted p below 0.01 and a log2 fold-change threshold of 1. PCA with hierarchical clustering of max-normalized trajectories of the 1000 most abundant clonotypes was used as exploratory dynamics analysis. Each responding clone was given a CD4 or CD8 phenotype based on the CD4+ and CD8+ repertoires, which had been sequenced separately. The raw public data were reprocessed by TCRdb itself: fastp quality trimming at Q25, MiXCR clonotype calling, in-frame beta chains only. Every CDR3 protein is listed once, alongside the most common genes and DNA of its rows. What appears here as the V and J calls and clone size reflects TCRdb's work, not the paper's. This sample lists under 300,000 distinct CDR3 sequences; around 17% were detected once. Jointly, the top ten make up approximately 3.5% of the sample.

The record originates from a study of T-cell memory formation after mild COVID-19 (dated by TCRdb to 2020 to 2023). Notes on the research overall: Most TCR sequence clusters were specific to one of the two donors. In a couple of donors, T-cell clones that expanded and contracted after mild COVID-19 were followed by sequencing TCRalpha and TCRbeta repertoires longitudinally. The cohort was made up of two young adult volunteers, one female and one male, who were previously healthy. Study-level results and caveats: SARS-CoV-2 specificity was not confirmed for the second-wave clones peaking on day 37. The study covered only a couple of mild cases, and larger cohorts including severe cases with pre-infection samples were considered necessary. Contracting CD4+ clones turned up mainly in the CM and EM memory subsets, whereas EMRA was where CD8+ clones were enriched. From day 15 to 85, contracting clones showed balanced CD4/CD8 phenotypes, whereas a second wave of clones that expanded from day 15 to 37 leaned towards CD4+. Some responding clones were detected in pre-infection memory, which suggested that pre-existing cross-reactive memory T cells had joined the SARS-CoV-2 response.

Ficoll-Paque density gradient centrifugation was used to isolate PBMCs. Material: PBMCs or a T cell subset sorted from them (not recorded which). The TCR was taken from a man between 18 and 35 years old who had mild COVID-19 (a few samples of this study predate the infection). The sample titles of this study are shuffled in the database, so cell type and time point are left out; the donor was told from shared clones.

Read as DNA, the sequence is TGTGCCATCAGTCGAGACCCTGGGGTCGGATCACCCCTCCACTTT. Translated, it gives CAISRDPGVGSPLHF. The chain links TRBV10-3 with TRBJ1-6; too little of a D gene remains to name it. From the germline V gene, CDR1 is ENHRY and CDR2 is SYGVKD. V is clipped by 5 bases and J by 10 bases, and the sequence between their germline boundaries is 18 bases long. The CDR3 runs 15 residues from the cysteine to the phenylalanine. The DNA shown is the 45-base CDR3, in frame from base 1.